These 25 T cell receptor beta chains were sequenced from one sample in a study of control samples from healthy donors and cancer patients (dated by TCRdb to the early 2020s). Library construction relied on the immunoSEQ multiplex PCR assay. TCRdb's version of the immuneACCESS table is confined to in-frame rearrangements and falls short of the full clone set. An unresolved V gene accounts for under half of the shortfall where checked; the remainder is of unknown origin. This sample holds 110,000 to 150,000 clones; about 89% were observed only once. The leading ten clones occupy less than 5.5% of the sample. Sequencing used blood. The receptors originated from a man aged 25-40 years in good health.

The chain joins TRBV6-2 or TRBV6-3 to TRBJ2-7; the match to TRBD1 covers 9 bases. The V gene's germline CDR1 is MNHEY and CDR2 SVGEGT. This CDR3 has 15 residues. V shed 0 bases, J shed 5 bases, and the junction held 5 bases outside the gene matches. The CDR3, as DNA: TGTGCCAGCAGTTACTCCGGGACAGGGATCCACGAGCAGTACTTC. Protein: CASSYSGTGIHEQYF.

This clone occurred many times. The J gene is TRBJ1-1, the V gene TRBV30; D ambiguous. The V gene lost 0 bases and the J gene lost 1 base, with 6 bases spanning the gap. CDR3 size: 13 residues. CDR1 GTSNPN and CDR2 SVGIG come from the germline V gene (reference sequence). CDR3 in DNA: TGTGCCTGGAGTGTAAGGAGGAACACTGAAGCTTTCTTT. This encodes CAWSVRRNTEAFF.

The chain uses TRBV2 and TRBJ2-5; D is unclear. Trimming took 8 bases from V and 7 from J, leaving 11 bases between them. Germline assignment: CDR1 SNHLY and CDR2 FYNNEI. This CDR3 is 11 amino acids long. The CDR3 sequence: CASDSEGTQYF. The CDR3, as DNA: TGTGCCAGCGATTCCGAAGGGACCCAGTACTTC.

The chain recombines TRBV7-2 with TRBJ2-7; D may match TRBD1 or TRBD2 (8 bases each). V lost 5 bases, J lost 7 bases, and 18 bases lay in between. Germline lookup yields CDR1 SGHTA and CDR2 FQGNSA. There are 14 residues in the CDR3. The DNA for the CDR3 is TGTGCCAGCAGCCCAAGGACAGGGACTAGTGAGCAGTACTTC. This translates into CASSPRTGTSEQYF.

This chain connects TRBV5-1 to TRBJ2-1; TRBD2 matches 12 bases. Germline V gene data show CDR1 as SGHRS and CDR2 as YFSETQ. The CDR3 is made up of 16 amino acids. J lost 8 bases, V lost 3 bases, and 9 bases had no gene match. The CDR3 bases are TGCGCCAGCAGCTCCGGGACTAGCGGGCTGGTTGATGAGCAGTTCTTC. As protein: CASSSGTSGLVDEQFF.

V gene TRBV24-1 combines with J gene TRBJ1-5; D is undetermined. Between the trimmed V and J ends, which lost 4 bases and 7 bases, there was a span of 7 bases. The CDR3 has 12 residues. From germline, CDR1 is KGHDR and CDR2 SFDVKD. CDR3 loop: CATSDTTQPQHF. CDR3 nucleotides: TGTGCCACCAGTGACACGACCCAGCCCCAGCATTTT.

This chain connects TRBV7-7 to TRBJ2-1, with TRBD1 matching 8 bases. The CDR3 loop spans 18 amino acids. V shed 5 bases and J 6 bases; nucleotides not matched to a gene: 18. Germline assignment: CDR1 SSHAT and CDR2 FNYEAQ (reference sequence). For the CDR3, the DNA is TGTGCCAGCAGCCCGATTAGCGCCACAGGGGGTCACGGCAATGAGCAGTTCTTC. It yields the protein CASSPISATGGHGNEQFF.

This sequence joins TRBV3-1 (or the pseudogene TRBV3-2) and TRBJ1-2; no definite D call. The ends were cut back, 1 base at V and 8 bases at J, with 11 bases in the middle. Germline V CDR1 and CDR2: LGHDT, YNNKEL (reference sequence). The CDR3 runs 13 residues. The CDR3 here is CASSQGSGVGYTF. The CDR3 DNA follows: TGTGCCAGCAGCCAAGGATCCGGGGTCGGCTACACCTTC.

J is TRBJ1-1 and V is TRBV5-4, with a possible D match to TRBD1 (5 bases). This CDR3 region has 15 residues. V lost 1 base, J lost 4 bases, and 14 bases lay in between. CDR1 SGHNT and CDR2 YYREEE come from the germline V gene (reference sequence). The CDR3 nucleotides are TGTGCCAGCAGCTTGCAGGGCAGGGATACCACTGAAGCTTTCTTT. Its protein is CASSLQGRDTTEAFF.

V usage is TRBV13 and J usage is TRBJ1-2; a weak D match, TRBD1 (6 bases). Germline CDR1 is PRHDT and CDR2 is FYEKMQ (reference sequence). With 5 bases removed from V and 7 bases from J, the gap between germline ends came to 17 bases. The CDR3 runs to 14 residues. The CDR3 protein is CASSDQYRDGGYTF. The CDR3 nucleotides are TGTGCCAGCAGCGATCAGTACAGGGACGGTGGCTACACCTTC.

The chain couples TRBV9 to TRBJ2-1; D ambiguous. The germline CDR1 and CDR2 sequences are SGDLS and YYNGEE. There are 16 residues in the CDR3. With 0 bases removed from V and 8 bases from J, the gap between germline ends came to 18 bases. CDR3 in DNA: TGTGCCAGCAGCGTAGAGGGCCGAAGAAACACAGATGAGCAGTTCTTC. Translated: CASSVEGRRNTDEQFF.

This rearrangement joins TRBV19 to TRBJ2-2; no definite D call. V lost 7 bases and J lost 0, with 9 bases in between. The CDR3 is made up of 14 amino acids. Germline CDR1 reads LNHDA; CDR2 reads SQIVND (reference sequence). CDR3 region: CASMWSSNTGELFF. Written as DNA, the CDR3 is TGTGCCAGTATGTGGAGCTCGAACACCGGGGAGCTGTTTTTT. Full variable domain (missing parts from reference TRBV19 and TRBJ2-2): DGGITQSPKYLFRKEGQNVTLSCEQNLNHDAMYWYRQDPGQGLRLIYYSQIVNDFQKGDIAEGYSVSREKKESFPLTVTSAQKNPTAFYLCASMWSSNTGELFFGEGSRLTVL.

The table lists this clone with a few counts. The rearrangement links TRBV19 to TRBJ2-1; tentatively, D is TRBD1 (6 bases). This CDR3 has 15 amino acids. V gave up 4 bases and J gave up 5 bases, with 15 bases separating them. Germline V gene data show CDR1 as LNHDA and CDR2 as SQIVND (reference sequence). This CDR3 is CASSTRGKENNEQFF. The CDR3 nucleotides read TGTGCCAGTAGTACGAGGGGGAAGGAGAACAATGAGCAGTTCTTC.

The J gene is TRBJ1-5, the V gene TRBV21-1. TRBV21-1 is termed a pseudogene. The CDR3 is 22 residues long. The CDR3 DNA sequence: TGTGCCAGCAGCAAAGGCCACCCGGACCCGGGCAGCCGGCCTTATAGCAATCAGCCCCAGCATTTT. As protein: CASSKGHPDPGSRPYSNQPQHF.

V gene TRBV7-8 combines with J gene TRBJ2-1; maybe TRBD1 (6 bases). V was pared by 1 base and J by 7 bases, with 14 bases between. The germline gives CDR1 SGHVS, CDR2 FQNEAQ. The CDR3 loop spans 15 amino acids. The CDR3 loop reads CASSLVQGFGNEQFF. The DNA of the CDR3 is TGTGCCAGCAGCTTAGTTCAGGGGTTTGGGAATGAGCAGTTCTTC.

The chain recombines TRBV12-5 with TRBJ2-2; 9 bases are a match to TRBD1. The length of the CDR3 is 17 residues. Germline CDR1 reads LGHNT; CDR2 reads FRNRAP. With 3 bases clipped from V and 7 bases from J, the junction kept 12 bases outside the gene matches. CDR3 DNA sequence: TGTGCTAGTGGTTTAGGATACGCGGGACAGGGCGGCGGGGAGCTGTTTTTT. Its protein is CASGLGYAGQGGGELFF.

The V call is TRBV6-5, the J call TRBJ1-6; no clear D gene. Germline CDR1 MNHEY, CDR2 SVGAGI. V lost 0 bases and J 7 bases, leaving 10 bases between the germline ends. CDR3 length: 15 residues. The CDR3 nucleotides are TGTGCCAGCAGTTACTCGGGCAGTGAGAATTCACCCCTCCACTTT. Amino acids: CASSYSGSENSPLHF.

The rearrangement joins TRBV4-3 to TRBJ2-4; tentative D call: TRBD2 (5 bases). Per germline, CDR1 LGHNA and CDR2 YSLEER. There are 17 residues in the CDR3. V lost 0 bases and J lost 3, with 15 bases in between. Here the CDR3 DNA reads TGCGCCAGCAGCCAAGAAGCGCCTAGCTTTGGCAAAAACATTCAGTACTTC. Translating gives CASSQEAPSFGKNIQYF.

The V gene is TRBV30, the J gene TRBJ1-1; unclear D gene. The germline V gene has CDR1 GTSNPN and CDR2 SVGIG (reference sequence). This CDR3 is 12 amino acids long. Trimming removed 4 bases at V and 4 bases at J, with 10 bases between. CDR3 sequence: CAWNLGFTEAFF. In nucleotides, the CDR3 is TGTGCCTGGAATTTGGGTTTCACTGAAGCTTTCTTT.

CDR3 coding DNA: TGTGCCAGCAGTGAATTATGGGGACAGCCGAACACTGAAGCTTTCTTT. Translated: CASSELWGQPNTEAFF. The chain couples TRBV6-1 to TRBJ1-1; 7 positions match TRBD1. The CDR3 covers 16 residues. Germline V CDR1 and CDR2: MNHNS, SASEGT. Trimming removed 2 bases from V and 1 base from J; junction bases left unmatched: 7.

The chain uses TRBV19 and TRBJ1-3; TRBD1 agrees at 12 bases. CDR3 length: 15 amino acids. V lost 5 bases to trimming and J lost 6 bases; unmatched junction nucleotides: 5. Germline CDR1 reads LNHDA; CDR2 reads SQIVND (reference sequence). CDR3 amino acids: CASSGRDRGQNTIYF. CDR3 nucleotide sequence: TGTGCCAGTAGTGGCAGGGACAGGGGGCAAAACACCATATATTTT.

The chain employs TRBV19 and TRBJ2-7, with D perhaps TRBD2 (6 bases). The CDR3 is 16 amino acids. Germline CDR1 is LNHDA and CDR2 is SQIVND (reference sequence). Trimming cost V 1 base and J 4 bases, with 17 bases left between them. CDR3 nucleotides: TGTGCCAGTAGTATAGGGGGAGGTGGTACTACATACGAGCAGTACTTC. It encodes CASSIGGGGTTYEQYF.

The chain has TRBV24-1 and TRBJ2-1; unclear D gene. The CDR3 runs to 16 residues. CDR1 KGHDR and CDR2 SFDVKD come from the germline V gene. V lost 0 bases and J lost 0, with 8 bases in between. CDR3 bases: TGTGCCACCAGTGATTTGACCCCCGGCTCCTACAATGAGCAGTTCTTC. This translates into CATSDLTPGSYNEQFF.

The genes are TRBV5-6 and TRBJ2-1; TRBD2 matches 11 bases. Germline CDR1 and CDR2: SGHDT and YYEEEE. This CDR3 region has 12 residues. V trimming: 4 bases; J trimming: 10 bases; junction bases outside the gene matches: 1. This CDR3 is CASSLAGGEQFF. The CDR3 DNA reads TGTGCCAGCAGCCTAGCGGGAGGCGAGCAGTTCTTC.

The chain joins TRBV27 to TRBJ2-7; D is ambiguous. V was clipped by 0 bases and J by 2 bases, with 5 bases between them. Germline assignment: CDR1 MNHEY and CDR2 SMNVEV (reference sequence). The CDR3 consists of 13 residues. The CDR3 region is CASSLSGPYEQYF. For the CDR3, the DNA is TGTGCCAGCAGTTTATCGGGCCCCTACGAGCAGTACTTC.